This record looks at one TCR beta chain sequence and its context. The assay was immunoSEQ multiplex PCR, and TCRdb's table has in-frame clones only and misses some. The repertoire holds over 600,000 clones, with 85% to 90% as singletons. This record belongs to a study of blood T cell repertoires in COVID-19. The V end was cut by 0 bases, the J end by 6 bases, with 13 bases between. Per the germline V gene, CDR1 is SGHRS and CDR2 is YFSETQ. The CDR3 runs to 14 residues. The rearrangement uses TRBV5-1 and TRBJ2-7, with a possible D match to TRBD1 (7 bases). This clonotype was obtained from a woman aged 18-35 years with acute or convalescent COVID-19. The sample was peripheral blood. In DNA form, the CDR3 reads TGCGCCAGCAGCTTGGAGGGGACAGCGGGCGAGCAGTACTTC. Translation gives CASSLEGTAGEQYF.